One TCR beta chain is described in this entry. Its antigen is currently unknown. The junction differs from germline at one of its ends, possibly a read error. This CDR3 has 16 amino acids. The data stem from a study of post-analysis software for immune sequencing data. Study overall: Relapsing-remitting, secondary progressive and progressive-relapsing courses of multiple sclerosis were included.

Study outcomes and limitations: Patients had higher frequencies than controls of roughly 5 TRBV segments, including TRBV5-6, TRBV5-1 and TRBV20-1. A significant reduction in normalized Chao1 diversity was observed in multiple sclerosis patients versus controls.

The authors incorporated unique molecular identifiers into the TCR beta cDNA libraries. Some 500,000 cDNA molecules were obtained from roughly 1 to 10 million T cells. TCRdb re-called the PCR reads with MiXCR, one entry per CDR3 protein. The table lists about 770,000 distinct CDR3 sequences, just over 45% of them singletons. The chain employs TRBV12-3 or TRBV12-4 and TRBJ2-5, with D tentatively TRBD1 or TRBD2 (5 bases each). Sequences were obtained from blood. The receptor was derived from a girl aged 10 to 17 with multiple sclerosis. This chain's CDR3 is CAGSLSSGTLKETQYF. The DNA for the CDR3 is TGTGCCGGCAGTTTATCATCCGGGACCTTAAAAGAGACCCAGTACTTC.